This TCR beta chain was obtained from a study of CD8 T cells in ankylosing spondylitis. Overall study results and limits: What appeared characteristic of ankylosing spondylitis blood was a TCR beta motif of about eight highly homologous variants.

This clonotype was counted only a few times. Its antigen remains unidentified. TCRdb independently ran MiXCR on the 5' RACE reads; one entry per CDR3 protein. The sample lists under 200,000 distinct CDR3 sequences; just over 9.5% were seen once. The CDR3 has 13 residues. Trimming removed 0 bases at V and 7 bases at J, with 10 bases between. Germline loops: CDR1 GTSNPN, CDR2 SVGIG (reference sequence). The chain carries TRBV30 and TRBJ1-5; D unresolved. Sequenced input: blood, either unsorted or a sorted T cell fraction (not recorded which). The clonotype comes from a female donor with ankylosing spondylitis or in good health (not recorded which). CDR3 sequence: CAWSVLGGQPQHF. The CDR3 DNA follows: TGTGCCTGGAGTGTACTCGGCGGGCAGCCCCAGCATTTT.